The next 10 T cell receptor beta chains were all read from a single sample in a study of T-cell reconstitution after alpha-beta-depleted transplantation in children. Preparation of the TCRbeta library involved a method that used unique molecular identifiers. Via MiXCR, TCRdb re-called the PCR reads, giving one row per CDR3 protein. Seen here are about 300,000 distinct CDR3 sequences, around 10% observed once, and the top ten hold 7.5%. The material was PBMCs, obtained before TCRalphabeta/CD19-depleted stem cell transplant. The source of these receptors is a boy under two years old with acute myeloid leukemia, due to receive a stem cell transplant.

The table lists this clonotype with many counts. This rearrangement joins TRBV6-1 to TRBJ2-1; D unresolved. The CDR3 runs 15 residues. CDR1 and CDR2 (germline): MNHNS, SASEGT. V was trimmed by 5 bases and J by 0 bases, leaving 11 bases between them. Here the CDR3 DNA reads TGTGCCAGCAGTCCCTCTCAACGCTCCTACAATGAGCAGTTCTTC. This sequence encodes CASSPSQRSYNEQFF.

This clonotype appeared a few times. Relative to the germline gene, one junction end is altered; a read error may explain this. The rearrangement joins TRBV7-7 to TRBJ1-6; 7 bases fit TRBD1. The CDR3 loop spans 16 amino acids. The germline V gene encodes CDR1 SSHAT and CDR2 FNYEAQ (reference sequence). CDR3 sequence reads: CASSFLPGTDNSPLHF. CDR3 in DNA: TGTGCTAGCAGTTTTTTACCCGGGACAGATAATTCACCCCTCCACTTT. Full variable domain (outside the CDR3, taken from reference TRBV7-7 and TRBJ1-6): GAGVSQSPRYKVTKRGQDVTLRCDPISSHATLYWYQQALGQGPEFLTYFNYEAQPDKSGLPSDRFSAERPEGSISTLTIQRTEQRDSAMYRCASSFLPGTDNSPLHFGNGTRLTVT.

At least ten counts were recorded for this clonotype. The chain employs TRBV6-5 and TRBJ1-2; 11 bases match TRBD1. J gave up 2 bases and V 5 bases, and 4 bases lay outside the gene matches. This CDR3 is built from 15 residues. Germline CDR1 is MNHEY and CDR2 is SVGAGI. In DNA form, the CDR3 reads TGTGCCAGCAGTAAGGGGACAGGGGGGAACTATGGCTACACCTTC. Protein: CASSKGTGGNYGYTF.

This clonotype has a count of ten or more. V and J are TRBV24-1 and TRBJ2-5, with 7 bases fitting TRBD1. Germline CDR1 is KGHDR and CDR2 is SFDVKD. Trimming removed 2 bases from V and 4 bases from J; junction bases left unmatched: 3. This CDR3 is 14 amino acids long. The CDR3 nucleotides are TGTGCCACCAGTGATTGGGACAGCACAGAGACCCAGTACTTC. It specifies CATSDWDSTETQYF.

V gene TRBV19 combines with J gene TRBJ2-7; 9 nucleotides align to TRBD1. V gave up 4 bases and J gave up 6 bases; unmatched junction bases: 4. The length of the CDR3 is 13 residues. The germline V gene encodes CDR1 LNHDA and CDR2 SQIVND (reference sequence). The CDR3 DNA reads as TGTGCCAGTAGTAGTGGGACAGGGCGCGAGCAGTACTTC. It translates to CASSSGTGREQYF.

This clonotype was seen more than once but under ten times. V usage is TRBV28 and J usage is TRBJ1-1; no definite D call. The CDR3 extends over 13 amino acids. Trimming took off 7 bases at V and 0 bases at J, with 9 bases between the two ends. The germline V gene has CDR1 MDHEN and CDR2 SYDVKM. CDR3 DNA: TGTGCCAGCACTCAACACCTGAACACTGAAGCTTTCTTT. Translated, it gives CASTQHLNTEAFF. The full variable domain, rest sourced from reference TRBV28 and TRBJ1-1, is DVKVTQSSRYLVKRTGEKVFLECVQDMDHENMFWYRQDPGLGLRLIYFSYDVKMKEKGDIPEGYSVSREKKERFSLILESASTNQTSMYLCASTQHLNTEAFFGQGTRLTVV.

In its sample, this clonotype was seen a few times. V gene TRBV4-3 combines with J gene TRBJ2-7, with TRBD2 identical over 13 bases. This CDR3 has 17 residues. Germline lookup yields CDR1 LGHNA and CDR2 YSLEER. V dropped 6 bases and J dropped 4; count of bases not matched to a gene: 12. The CDR3 spells CASSRKPGLAGIYEQYF. CDR3 DNA sequence: TGCGCCAGCAGTCGAAAACCGGGACTAGCGGGAATTTACGAGCAGTACTTC.

This clonotype was recorded many times. This chain joins TRBV19 and TRBJ2-7; TRBD1 agrees at 10 bases. The germline V gene encodes CDR1 LNHDA and CDR2 SQIVND (reference sequence). V was pared by 5 bases and J by 2 bases, with 9 bases of the junction left unmatched. CDR3 length equals 16 residues. In DNA form, the CDR3 reads TGTGCCAGTAGTCTCAGGACAGGGGGACCCACCTACGAGCAGTACTTC. The encoded protein is CASSLRTGGPTYEQYF. Full variable domain (outside the CDR3, taken from reference TRBV19 and TRBJ2-7): DGGITQSPKYLFRKEGQNVTLSCEQNLNHDAMYWYRQDPGQGLRLIYYSQIVNDFQKGDIAEGYSVSREKKESFPLTVTSAQKNPTAFYLCASSLRTGGPTYEQYFGPGTRLTVT.

This clonotype has ten or more counts. The CDR3 protein is CASSQVDRVNTEAFF. The DNA for the CDR3 is TGCGCCAGCAGCCAGGTGGACAGGGTGAACACTGAAGCTTTCTTT. The rearrangement links TRBV4-1 to TRBJ1-1, with 8 bases matching TRBD1. Germline V gene data show CDR1 as MGHRA and CDR2 as YSYEKL. Germline trimming cut 3 bases from V and 0 bases from J; bases unmatched to any gene: 3. This CDR3 comprises 15 residues.

This clonotype has only a few counts. The chain's CDR3 is CASSYSDASSYNEQFF. Here the CDR3 DNA reads TGTGCCAGCAGTTACTCGGACGCGAGCTCCTACAATGAGCAGTTCTTC. The chain combines TRBV6-5 with TRBJ2-1; D not resolved. CDR1 and CDR2 from the germline V gene are MNHEY and SVGAGI. Trimming removed 0 bases at V and 0 bases at J, with 9 bases between. There are 16 residues in the CDR3.